This TCR beta chain was identified in a study of T cell repertoires in cytomegalovirus infection. Study-wide background: It was recently identified HLA-C-restricted and well-studied HLA-B-restricted CMV epitopes that the study used. Matching HLA type and CMV infection were both indicated by public TCR beta signatures. Study-level findings and limits: HLA-C-restricted TCR beta clonotypes specific for CMV led the ex vivo response.

TCRdb recomputed calls from the reads with MiXCR, one row per CDR3 protein. Seen here are 400,000 to 600,000 distinct CDR3 sequences, under 55% observed once, and the top ten hold roughly two fifths. Comments on this clonotype: Its antigen remains unidentified.

The source of this sequence is a human donor in good health (CMV status not recorded). Some clones in this sample may be carry-over from other donors' samples. The input for sequencing was cultured PBMCs, taken from culture after CMV antigen stimulation.

This CDR3 is CASSLRMGSDIQYF. The CDR3 DNA reads as TGTGCCAGCAGCTTAAGGATGGGGTCGGACATTCAGTACTTC. The rearrangement uses TRBV5-4 and TRBJ2-4, with D unresolved. V lost 2 bases to trimming and J lost 8 bases, with 14 bases between them. The CDR3 totals 14 residues. Germline V gene data show CDR1 as SGHNT and CDR2 as YYREEE (reference sequence). Full variable domain (missing parts from reference TRBV5-4 and TRBJ2-4): ETGVTQSPTHLIKTRGQQVTLRCSSQSGHNTVSWYQQALGQGPQFIFQYYREEENGRGNFPPRFSGLQFPNYSSELNVNALELDDSALYLCASSLRMGSDIQYFGAGTRLSVL.